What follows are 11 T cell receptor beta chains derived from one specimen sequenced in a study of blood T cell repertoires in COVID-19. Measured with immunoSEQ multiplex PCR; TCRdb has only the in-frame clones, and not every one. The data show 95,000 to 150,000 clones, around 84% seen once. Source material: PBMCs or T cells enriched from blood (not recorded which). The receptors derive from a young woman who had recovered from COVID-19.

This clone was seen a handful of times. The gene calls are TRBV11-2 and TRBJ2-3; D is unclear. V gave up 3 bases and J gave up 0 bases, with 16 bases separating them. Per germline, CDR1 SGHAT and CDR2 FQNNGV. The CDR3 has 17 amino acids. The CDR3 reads CASSLGFNRPSTDTQYF. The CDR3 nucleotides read TGTGCCAGCAGCTTGGGCTTCAACCGACCTAGCACAGATACGCAGTATTTT. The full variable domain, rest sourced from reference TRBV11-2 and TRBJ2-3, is EAGVAQSPRYKIIEKRQSVAFWCNPISGHATLYWYQQILGQGPKLLIQFQNNGVVDDSQLPKDRFSAERLKGVDSTLKIQPAKLEDSAVYLCASSLGFNRPSTDTQYFGPGTRLTVL.

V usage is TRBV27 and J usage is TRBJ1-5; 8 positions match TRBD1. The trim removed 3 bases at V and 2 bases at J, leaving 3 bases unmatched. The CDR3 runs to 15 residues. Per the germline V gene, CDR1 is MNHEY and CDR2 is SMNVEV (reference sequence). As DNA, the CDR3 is TGTGCCAGCAGTTTGGACAGGGCGGGCAATCAGCCCCAGCATTTT. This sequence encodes CASSLDRAGNQPQHF.

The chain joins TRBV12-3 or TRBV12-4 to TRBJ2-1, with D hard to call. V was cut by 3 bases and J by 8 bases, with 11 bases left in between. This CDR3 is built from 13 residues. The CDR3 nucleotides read TGTGCCAGCAGTTTCGCCAGGATCGATGAGCAGTTCTTC. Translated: CASSFARIDEQFF.

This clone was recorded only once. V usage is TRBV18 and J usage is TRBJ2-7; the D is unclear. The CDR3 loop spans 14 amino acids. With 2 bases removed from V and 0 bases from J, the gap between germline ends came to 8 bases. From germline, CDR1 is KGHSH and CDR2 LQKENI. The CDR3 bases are TGTGCCAGCTCACCAGTGGTCGGCTCCTACGAGCAGTACTTC. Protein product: CASSPVVGSYEQYF. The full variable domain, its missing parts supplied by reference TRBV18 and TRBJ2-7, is NAGVMQNPRHLVRRRGQEARLRCSPMKGHSHVYWYRQLPEEGLKFMVYLQKENIIDESGMPKERFSAEFPKEGPSILRIQQVVRGDSAAYFCASSPVVGSYEQYFGPGTRLTVT.

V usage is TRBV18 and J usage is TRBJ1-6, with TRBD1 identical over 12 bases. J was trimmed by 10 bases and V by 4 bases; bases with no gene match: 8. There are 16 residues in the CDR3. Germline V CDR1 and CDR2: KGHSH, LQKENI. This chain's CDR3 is CASSHPGQGARSPLHF. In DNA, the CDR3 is TGTGCCAGCTCACACCCGGGACAGGGGGCTCGGTCACCCCTCCACTTT.

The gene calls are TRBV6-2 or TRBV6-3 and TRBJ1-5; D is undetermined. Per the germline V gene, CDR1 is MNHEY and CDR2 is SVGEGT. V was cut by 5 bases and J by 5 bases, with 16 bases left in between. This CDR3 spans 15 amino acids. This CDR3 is CASSQPRTGYQPQHF. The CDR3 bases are TGTGCCAGCAGTCAACCCAGGACGGGATATCAGCCCCAGCATTTT.

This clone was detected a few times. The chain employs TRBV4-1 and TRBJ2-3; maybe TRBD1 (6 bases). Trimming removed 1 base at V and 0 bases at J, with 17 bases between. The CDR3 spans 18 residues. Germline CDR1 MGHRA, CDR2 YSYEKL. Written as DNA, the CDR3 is TGCGCCAGCAGCCAAGCCCCGGGACACACTACTAGCACAGATACGCAGTATTTT. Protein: CASSQAPGHTTSTDTQYF.

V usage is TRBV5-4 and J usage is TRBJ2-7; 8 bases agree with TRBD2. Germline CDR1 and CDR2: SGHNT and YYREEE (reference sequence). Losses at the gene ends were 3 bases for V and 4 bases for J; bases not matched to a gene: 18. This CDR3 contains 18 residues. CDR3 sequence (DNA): TGTGCCAGCAGCTGCCGGGGGGGGGCCCAGGGTTCCCTTTACGAGCAGTACTTC. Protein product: CASSCRGGAQGSLYEQYF.

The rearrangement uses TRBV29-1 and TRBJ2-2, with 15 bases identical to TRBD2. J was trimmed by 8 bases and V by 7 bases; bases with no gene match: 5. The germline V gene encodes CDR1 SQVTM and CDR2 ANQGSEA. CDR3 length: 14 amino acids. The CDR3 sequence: CSAGLAGGAGELFF. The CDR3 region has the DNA TGCAGCGCCGGACTAGCGGGAGGGGCGGGGGAGCTGTTTTTT.

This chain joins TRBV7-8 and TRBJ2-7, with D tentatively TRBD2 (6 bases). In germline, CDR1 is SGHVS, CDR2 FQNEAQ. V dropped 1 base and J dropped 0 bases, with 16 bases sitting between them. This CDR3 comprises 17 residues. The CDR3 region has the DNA TGTGCCAGCAGCTTAGAGGTTGGGCTAGCGATCTCCTACGAGCAGTACTTC. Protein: CASSLEVGLAISYEQYF.

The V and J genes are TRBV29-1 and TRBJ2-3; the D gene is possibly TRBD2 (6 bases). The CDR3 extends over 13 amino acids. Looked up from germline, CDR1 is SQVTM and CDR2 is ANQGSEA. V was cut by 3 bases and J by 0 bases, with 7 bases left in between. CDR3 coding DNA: TGCAGCGTTGATCTAGCGAGCACAGATACGCAGTATTTT. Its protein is CSVDLASTDTQYF.